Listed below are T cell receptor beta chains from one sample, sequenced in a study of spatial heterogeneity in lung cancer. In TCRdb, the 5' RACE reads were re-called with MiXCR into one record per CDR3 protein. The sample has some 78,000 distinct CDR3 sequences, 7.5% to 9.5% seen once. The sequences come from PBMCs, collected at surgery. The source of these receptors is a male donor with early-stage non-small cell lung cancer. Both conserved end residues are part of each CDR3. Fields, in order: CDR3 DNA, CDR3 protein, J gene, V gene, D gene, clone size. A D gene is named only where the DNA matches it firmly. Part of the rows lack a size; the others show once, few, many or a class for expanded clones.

TGCGCCAGCAGCCAAAGGGGCCCTGGGGCCAACGTCCTGACTTTC | CASSQRGPGANVLTF | TRBJ2-6 | TRBV4-3 | NA | NA
TGCGCCAGCAGCCCCGAGGGGGGTAAGACCTGGGATGAGCAGTTCTTC | CASSPEGGKTWDEQFF | TRBJ2-1 | TRBV5-1 | NA | many
TGTGCCACTCTGAGGACAGGGGGACCCACAGATACGCAGTATTTT | CATLRTGGPTDTQYF | TRBJ2-3 | TRBV6-5 | TRBD1 | many
TGTGCCAGCAGGACAGGATTGGTGAGCACTGAAGCTTTCTTT | CASRTGLVSTEAFF | TRBJ1-1 | TRBV11-3 | NA | many
TGTGCCAGCAGCGAGCCGACAGGGGAGACCGGGGAGCTGTTTTTT | CASSEPTGETGELFF | TRBJ2-2 | TRBV7-9 | TRBD1 | NA
TGTGCCACCAGCAGAGATAAGAGGGCGACTAGCGGGTACGAGACCCAGTACTTC | CATSRDKRATSGYETQYF | TRBJ2-5 | TRBV15 | TRBD2 | NA
TGTGCCAGCAGCGTAGACGGTCTAAGCAATCAGCCCCAGCATTTT | CASSVDGLSNQPQHF | TRBJ1-5 | TRBV9 | NA | NA
TGCGCCAGCAGCTTACCACAGGGATCTGGGGCCAACGTCCTGACTTTC | CASSLPQGSGANVLTF | TRBJ2-6 | TRBV5-1 | NA | NA
TGTGCCAGCAGCACCCGGACAGGGGGAAGTGATGGCTACACCTTC | CASSTRTGGSDGYTF | TRBJ1-2 | TRBV7-2 | TRBD1 | many
TGTGCCAGTACCACAGGACAGGGGCGCCACGAGCAGTACTTC | CASTTGQGRHEQYF | TRBJ2-7 | TRBV6-2/TRBV6-3 | TRBD1 | many
TGTGCTAGCAGCTCCAAGGGATCGGCCCAGTACTTC | CASSSKGSAQYF | TRBJ2-5 | TRBV7-7 | NA | NA
TGTGCCAGCAGCTTGGTAGGGCGGAACACTGAAGCTTTCTTT | CASSLVGRNTEAFF | TRBJ1-1 | TRBV5-4 | NA | many
TGCAGTGCTAGAGACCCGACCGGGGGAACTGAAGCTTTCTTT | CSARDPTGGTEAFF | TRBJ1-1 | TRBV20-1 | NA | few
TGTGCCAGCAGCGTAGCTTGGGAAAACATTCAGTACTTC | CASSVAWENIQYF | TRBJ2-4 | TRBV9 | NA | many
TGCAGTGCTAGCGGGGGGATAGGGGCCGCCTACGAGCAGTACTTC | CSASGGIGAAYEQYF | TRBJ2-7 | TRBV20-1 | TRBD2 | few
TGTGCCAGCAGCGTAGCTACGAACACCGAGCAGTACTTC | CASSVATNTEQYF | TRBJ2-7 | TRBV9 | NA | many
TGTGCCAGCAGCTCCGTAGCGGGAGGCGGCACAGATACGCAGTATTTT | CASSSVAGGGTDTQYF | TRBJ2-3 | TRBV5-5 | TRBD2 | few
TGTGCCAGCGGGGCGACAGGGATCTATGGCTACACCTTC | CASGATGIYGYTF | TRBJ1-2 | TRBV6-5 | TRBD1 | many
TGCGCCAGCAGCCCCAGGCCCATTGAGACCCAGTACTTC | CASSPRPIETQYF | TRBJ2-5 | TRBV5-1 | NA | many
TGTGCCAGCAGTTCCCCGATGAGGGGGCGGGGGAATGAGCAGTTCTTC | CASSSPMRGRGNEQFF | TRBJ2-1 | TRBV6-5 | NA | NA
TGTGCCAGCAGTAAGACAGCTCAAACCTACGAGCAGTACTTC | CASSKTAQTYEQYF | TRBJ2-7 | TRBV27 | NA | many
TGTGCCAGCAGCGAAGGGCCCCGGGGATTGAACACTGAAGCTTTCTTT | CASSEGPRGLNTEAFF | TRBJ1-1 | TRBV9 | NA | few
TGTGCCAGCAGGGAACAGGGCGGCTATGGCTACACCTTC | CASREQGGYGYTF | TRBJ1-2 | TRBV28 | NA | many
TGTGCCAGCAGTTTTGCCAGGGTGATGGATGGCTACACCTTC | CASSFARVMDGYTF | TRBJ1-2 | TRBV27 | NA | many
TGTGCCAGCAGTGTAGGCAGATACACTGAAGCTTTCTTT | CASSVGRYTEAFF | TRBJ1-1 | TRBV6-4 | NA | many
TGTGCCAGCAGCACCGCAGATCGAGGCAAGAATGGCTACACCTTC | CASSTADRGKNGYTF | TRBJ1-2 | TRBV4-2 | NA | many
TGCGCCAGCAGCCAACCAGGCGGTTATGGCTACACCTTC | CASSQPGGYGYTF | TRBJ1-2 | TRBV4-3 | NA | many
TGTGCCAGCAGCGGAGACGGGACTTCCTTTTGGGAGCTGTTTTTT | CASSGDGTSFWELFF | TRBJ2-2 | TRBV21-1 | NA | many
TGTGCCAGCAGCCCCTTGGGCTGGGACACTGAAGCTTTCTTT | CASSPLGWDTEAFF | TRBJ1-1 | TRBV5-5 | NA | few
TGTGCCAGCAGCTTGGGCGGGACAGCCAGATACAATGAGCAGTTCTTC | CASSLGGTARYNEQFF | TRBJ2-1 | TRBV5-6 | NA | many
TGTGCCAGCAGCTTTGGGCCAGAGCCTTCCTACGAGCAGTACTTC | CASSFGPEPSYEQYF | TRBJ2-7 | TRBV7-9 | NA | NA
TGTGCCACCAGTGATAGGTCTAGCGGGAGCACAGATACGCAGTATTTT | CATSDRSSGSTDTQYF | TRBJ2-3 | TRBV24-1 | TRBD2 | few
TGTGCCAGCAGAGGACAGGGAACGGCTGAAGCTTTCTTT | CASRGQGTAEAFF | TRBJ1-1 | TRBV5-4 | TRBD1 | many
TGTGCCAGCAGTTTCCAGGGGAGAAAGGAAGCTTTCTTT | CASSFQGRKEAFF | TRBJ1-1 | TRBV12-3/TRBV12-4 | NA | few
TGTGCCAGCAGCTTAACACGTCTTCGGACAGGCCAGATGAACACTGAAGCTTTCTTT | CASSLTRLRTGQMNTEAFF | TRBJ1-1 | TRBV11-2 | TRBD1 | many
TGTGCCTGGAGTGTACGGGACTTGCAGTACTTC | CAWSVRDLQYF | TRBJ2-7 | TRBV30 | NA | few
TGTGCCAGCAGCCCCGAGGGGGCCGGGGCAGATACGCAGTATTTT | CASSPEGAGADTQYF | TRBJ2-3 | TRBV3-1 | TRBD1 | many
TGTGCCAGCAGTGGGGGCTTAGGACAGGGACACATTCAGTACTTC | CASSGGLGQGHIQYF | TRBJ2-4 | TRBV2 | TRBD1 | few
TGTGCCAGCAGCCCATCTCTGACGGACTATGGCTACACCTTC | CASSPSLTDYGYTF | TRBJ1-2 | TRBV6-5 | NA | many
TGTGCCAGCAGTGAAGCCCTTGGGGGCAATCAGCCCCAGCATTTT | CASSEALGGNQPQHF | TRBJ1-5 | TRBV6-1 | NA | many
TGCGCCAGCAGCCCTTTGACAGGCGAGAACACTGAAGCTTTCTTT | CASSPLTGENTEAFF | TRBJ1-1 | TRBV4-1 | NA | few
TGTGCCAGCAGTTACCCCGGGCCCTCCACTGAGCAGTTCTTC | CASSYPGPSTEQFF | TRBJ2-1 | TRBV27 | NA | few
TGCAGCGCAGGATGGGCTACTGAAGCTTTCTTT | CSAGWATEAFF | TRBJ1-1 | TRBV29-1 | NA | many
TGTGCCACCAGTGATCCCGGGACAGGCTTCACCGGGGAGCTGTTTTTT | CATSDPGTGFTGELFF | TRBJ2-2 | TRBV24-1 | TRBD1 | many
TGTGCCAGCAGTCCAGTAGGTCCCGGGACCAGCACAGATACGCAGTATTTT | CASSPVGPGTSTDTQYF | TRBJ2-3 | TRBV12-3/TRBV12-4 | NA | NA
TGCGCCAGCAGCCTATACGGGGGGGCGCGTCAGCCCCAGCATTTT | CASSLYGGARQPQHF | TRBJ1-5 | TRBV4-1 | NA | many
TGTGCCAGTAGCCTTTCGACAGGGGGCGTCGTGAACGAGCAGTACTTC | CASSLSTGGVVNEQYF | TRBJ2-7 | TRBV19 | TRBD1 | few
TGCAGTGCTTCTGGACTAGCGGGAGAGGAGCAGTACTTC | CSASGLAGEEQYF | TRBJ2-7 | TRBV20-1 | TRBD2 | many
TGTGCCAGCAGTTTCCATACAGGCTCTGGGGCCAACGTCCTGACTTTC | CASSFHTGSGANVLTF | TRBJ2-6 | TRBV6-2/TRBV6-3 | NA | NA
TGTGCCAGCACTCTCGGGCCAGCGCGAACAGATACGCAGTATTTT | CASTLGPARTDTQYF | TRBJ2-3 | TRBV19 | NA | NA
TGTGCCAGCGGCGGGACGGGAGAAGCTAATGAAAAACTGTTTTTT | CASGGTGEANEKLFF | TRBJ1-4 | TRBV7-8 | NA | many
TGTGCCAGCAGCCCTGGACAGGGGGCACATGGCTACACCTTC | CASSPGQGAHGYTF | TRBJ1-2 | TRBV12-3/TRBV12-4 | TRBD1 | many
TGTGCCATCAGTGGGACTAGCGGGAGCTCCTACAATGAGCAGTTCTTC | CAISGTSGSSYNEQFF | TRBJ2-1 | TRBV10-3 | TRBD2 | few
TGTGCCAGCAGCCGCGGGACTAGCGGAGTGGATACGCAGTATTTT | CASSRGTSGVDTQYF | TRBJ2-3 | TRBV11-3 | TRBD2 | many
TGCGCCAGCAGCCCCCTTGTCAATGGTGGGACCAATGAGCAGTTCTTC | CASSPLVNGGTNEQFF | TRBJ2-1 | TRBV5-1 | NA | NA
TGTGCCAGCAACCGTGACGGGGCGGGCACTGAAGCTTTCTTT | CASNRDGAGTEAFF | TRBJ1-1 | TRBV2 | NA | many
TGTGCCAGTAGTTTAGAAGCGACTGGGGCCAACGTCCTGACTTTC | CASSLEATGANVLTF | TRBJ2-6 | TRBV19 | NA | NA
TGTGCCACAACCAATGTAAATGAGCAGTTCTTC | CATTNVNEQFF | TRBJ2-1 | TRBV10-3 | NA | medium-sized
TGCAGCGTTGATGGATCGTCCGGGACAGATACGCAGTATTTT | CSVDGSSGTDTQYF | TRBJ2-3 | TRBV29-1 | NA | many